The 10 T cell receptor beta chains given below trace back to one sample, sequenced in a study of identical twins (dated by TCRdb to 2016 to 2018). Libraries were made using 5' RACE. Sequencing relied on an Illumina HiSeq 2000. TCRdb trimmed the raw reads at Q25, called clones with MiXCR and kept productive beta chains. Rows matching on CDR3 protein sequence are summarized as one entry with the most common DNA and genes. The sample table contains some 760,000 distinct CDR3 sequences; only one count was recorded for roughly 20% of them. Clones ranked in the top ten supply about an eighth of the sample. The same sample was also studied in work on T cells expressing NK-cell markers.

The sample comprised PBMCs. These receptors came from a woman under 30 in good health.

This chain uses TRBV12-3 or TRBV12-4 with TRBJ2-7; no clear D. Trimming pared 3 bases from V and 4 bases from J, leaving 13 bases between. The CDR3 has 14 residues. The CDR3 DNA sequence: TGTGCCAGCAGTTTGGAGACCCCTCTATACGAGCAGTACTTC. This gives the protein CASSLETPLYEQYF.

This chain connects TRBV18 to TRBJ1-1; D remains ambiguous. The V and J ends lost 3 bases and 8 bases respectively, with 13 bases between them. Germline CDR1 reads KGHSH; CDR2 reads LQKENI. The CDR3 consists of 13 residues. CDR3 region: CASSPLTTPEAFF. The CDR3 DNA reads as TGTGCCAGCTCACCCCTAACCACACCCGAAGCTTTCTTT. Supplemented by reference TRBV18 and TRBJ1-1, the full variable domain reads NAGVMQNPRHLVRRRGQEARLRCSPMKGHSHVYWYRQLPEEGLKFMVYLQKENIIDESGMPKERFSAEFPKEGPSILRIQQVVRGDSAAYFCASSPLTTPEAFFGQGTRLTVV.

This clonotype appeared many times. This sequence joins TRBV5-1 and TRBJ2-1; possibly TRBD2 for D (6 bases). CDR1 and CDR2 from the germline V gene are SGHRS and YFSETQ. The CDR3 is 15 residues long. Between the trimmed V and J ends, which lost 6 bases and 0 bases, there was a span of 13 bases. Written as DNA, the CDR3 is TGCGCCAGCACCCCTCGGGGGAGCTCCTACAATGAGCAGTTCTTC. Its protein is CASTPRGSSYNEQFF.

This chain joins TRBV6-1 and TRBJ2-7; 11 bases line up with TRBD1. CDR3 length: 14 amino acids. The V and J ends lost 7 bases and 3 bases, in that order; junction bases with no gene match: 5. From germline, CDR1 is MNHNS and CDR2 SASEGT. The CDR3 nucleotides read TGTGCCAGCACGCCCGGGACAGGGGGCTACGAGCAGTACTTC. This sequence encodes CASTPGTGGYEQYF.

This clonotype turned up a few times. J is TRBJ1-5 and V is TRBV6-5; perhaps TRBD1 as D (5 bases). V dropped 4 bases and J dropped 7 bases, with 14 bases sitting between them. Germline V lookup: CDR1 MNHEY, CDR2 SVGAGI. CDR3 length equals 14 residues. CDR3 nucleotides: TGTGCCAGCAGTTCTAAGGGGAGAGGACAGCCCCAGCATTTT. This encodes CASSSKGRGQPQHF.

V is TRBV12-3 or TRBV12-4 and J is TRBJ2-2, with 7 bases matching TRBD1. CDR3 length: 15 amino acids. J was trimmed by 3 bases and V by 7 bases; bases with no gene match: 8. In DNA, the CDR3 is TGTGCCAGCAATAAACAGGGGCGGGACACCGGGGAGCTGTTTTTT. Translated, it gives CASNKQGRDTGELFF.

The chain joins TRBV5-6 to TRBJ2-1; D possibly corresponds to TRBD2 (5 bases). This CDR3 spans 15 amino acids. V was shortened by 4 bases and J by 0 bases, with 11 bases between the two germline ends. CDR1 and CDR2 from the germline V gene are SGHDT and YYEEEE. Written as DNA, the CDR3 is TGTGCCAGCAGCCCTGTGGGGAGCTCCTACAATGAGCAGTTCTTC. Protein product: CASSPVGSSYNEQFF.

The CDR3 DNA reads TGTGCCAGCAGTATCAGACAGGGGCTCAACTATGGCTACACCTTC. It yields the protein CASSIRQGLNYGYTF. The V gene is TRBV12-3 or TRBV12-4, the J gene TRBJ1-2, with 8 bases matching TRBD1. V lost 5 bases, J lost 2 bases, and 7 bases stayed unmatched. This CDR3 contains 15 residues.

This clonotype occurred many times. The V call is TRBV12-3 or TRBV12-4, the J call TRBJ2-1; D is unresolved. V lost 5 bases to trimming and J lost 0 bases, with 11 bases between them. This CDR3 has 15 amino acids. CDR3 sequence (DNA): TGTGCCAGCAGTCCGGGTCGGAGCTCCTACAATGAGCAGTTCTTC. Translating it yields CASSPGRSSYNEQFF.

This clonotype has ten or more counts. This chain connects TRBV7-2 to TRBJ2-7; possible D gene TRBD2, 6 bases. CDR3 length equals 13 residues. V lost 4 bases, J lost 6 bases, and 13 bases lay in between. CDR1 is SGHTA and CDR2 is FQGNSA in the germline V gene. CDR3: CASSYGTYLEQYF. The CDR3 DNA reads TGTGCCAGCAGCTACGGGACTTATCTCGAGCAGTACTTC.